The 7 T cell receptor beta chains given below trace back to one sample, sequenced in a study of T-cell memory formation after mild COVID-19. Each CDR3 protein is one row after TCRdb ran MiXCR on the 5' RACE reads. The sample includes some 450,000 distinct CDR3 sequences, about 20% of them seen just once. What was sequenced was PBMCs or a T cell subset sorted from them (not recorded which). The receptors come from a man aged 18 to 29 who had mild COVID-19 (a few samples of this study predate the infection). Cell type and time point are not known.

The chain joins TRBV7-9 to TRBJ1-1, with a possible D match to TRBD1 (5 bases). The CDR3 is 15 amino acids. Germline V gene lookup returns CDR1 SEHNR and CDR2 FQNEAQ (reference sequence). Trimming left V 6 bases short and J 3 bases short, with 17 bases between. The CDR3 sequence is CASRSQGRSDTEAFF. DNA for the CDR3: TGTGCCAGCAGGTCTCAGGGTCGTTCGGACACTGAAGCTTTCTTT.

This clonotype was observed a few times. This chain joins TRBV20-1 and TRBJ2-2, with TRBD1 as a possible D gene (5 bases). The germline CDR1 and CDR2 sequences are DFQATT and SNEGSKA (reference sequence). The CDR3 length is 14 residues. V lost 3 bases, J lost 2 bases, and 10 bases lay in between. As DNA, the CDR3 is TGCAGTGCTAGTGGCAGGGATAACACCGGGGAGCTGTTTTTT. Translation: CSASGRDNTGELFF.

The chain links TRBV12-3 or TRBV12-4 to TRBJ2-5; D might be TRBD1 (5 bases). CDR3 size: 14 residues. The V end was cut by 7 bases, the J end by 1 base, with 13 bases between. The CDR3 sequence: CASKVQTAQETQYF. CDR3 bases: TGTGCCAGCAAGGTCCAGACAGCCCAAGAGACCCAGTACTTC.

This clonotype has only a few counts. The CDR3 region has the DNA TGCAGCACGACAGGGTCTTGGGACTATGGCTACACCTTC. It translates to CSTTGSWDYGYTF. The chain is built from TRBV29-1 and TRBJ1-2; 7 bases align to TRBD1. Germline V CDR1 and CDR2: SQVTM, ANQGSEA. This CDR3 is built from 13 residues. The V segment lost 8 bases and the J segment 3 bases; nucleotides outside the gene matches: 9.

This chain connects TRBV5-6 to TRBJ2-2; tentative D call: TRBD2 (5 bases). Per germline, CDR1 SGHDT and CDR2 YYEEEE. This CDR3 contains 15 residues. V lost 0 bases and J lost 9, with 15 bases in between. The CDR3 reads CASSLAGVGSRELFF. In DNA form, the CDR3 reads TGTGCCAGCAGCTTGGCCGGGGTAGGGTCGAGGGAGCTGTTTTTT.

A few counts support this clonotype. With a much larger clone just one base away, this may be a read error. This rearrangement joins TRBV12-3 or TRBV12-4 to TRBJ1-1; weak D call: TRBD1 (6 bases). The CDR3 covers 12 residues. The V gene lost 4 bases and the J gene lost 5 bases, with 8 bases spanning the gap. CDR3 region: CASSSGATEAFF. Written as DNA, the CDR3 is TGTGCCAGCAGTTCAGGGGCGACTGAAGCTTTCTTT.

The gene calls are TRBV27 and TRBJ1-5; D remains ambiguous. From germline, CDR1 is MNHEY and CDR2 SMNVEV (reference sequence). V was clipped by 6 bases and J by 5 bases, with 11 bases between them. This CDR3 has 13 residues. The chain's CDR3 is CASSRRPYQPQHF. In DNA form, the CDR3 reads TGTGCCAGCAGCCGAAGACCCTATCAGCCCCAGCATTTT.